The rows below give T cell receptor beta chains drawn from one sample of a study of cytomegalovirus exposure and HLA in healthy donors. Data came from immunoSEQ multiplex PCR; TCRdb stores just in-frame clones and leaves some out. This sample has more than 85,000 clones; around 73% occur once, and the top ten carry about 1.3%. Source material: PBMCs. The receptors here all came from a female donor in good health and CMV-seronegative. CDR3s include the opening cysteine and the closing phenylalanine or tryptophan. The D gene is left open where the match is weak. Clone size appears in some rows only: once, few, many, or a class for an expanded clone.

j_gene: TRBJ1-6; v_gene: TRBV6-6; abundance: .; d_gene: TRBD1; CDR3nt: TGTGCCAGCAGTCAACAGGGGAACTATAATTCACCCCTCCACTTT; CDR3aa: CASSQQGNYNSPLHF
j_gene: TRBJ1-4; v_gene: TRBV2; abundance: .; d_gene: TRBD1; CDR3nt: TGTGCCAGCAGCCGAATGGGACAGACTAATGAAAAACTGTTTTTT; CDR3aa: CASSRMGQTNEKLFF
j_gene: TRBJ2-3; v_gene: TRBV30; abundance: .; d_gene: .; CDR3nt: TGTGCCTGGAGGTTGCAGGGAGATACGCAGTATTTT; CDR3aa: CAWRLQGDTQYF
j_gene: TRBJ2-1; v_gene: TRBV18; abundance: .; d_gene: .; CDR3nt: TGTGCCAGCTCACCACCTGGGAGGCCGAATGAGCAGTTCTTC; CDR3aa: CASSPPGRPNEQFF
j_gene: TRBJ1-2; v_gene: TRBV2; abundance: .; d_gene: .; CDR3nt: TGTGCCAGCAGTCTCTACCGGGGGGCGCGAGGCTACACCTTC; CDR3aa: CASSLYRGARGYTF
j_gene: TRBJ2-3; v_gene: TRBV9; abundance: .; d_gene: TRBD2; CDR3nt: TGTGCCAGCAGCCCGGGGGGGACAGATACGCAGTATTTT; CDR3aa: CASSPGGTDTQYF
j_gene: TRBJ1-2; v_gene: TRBV6-1; abundance: many; d_gene: .; CDR3nt: TGTGCCAGCAGTGAAGCCTTCAGGGTAACCTATGGCTACACCTTC; CDR3aa: CASSEAFRVTYGYTF
j_gene: TRBJ1-2; v_gene: TRBV19; abundance: .; d_gene: .; CDR3nt: TGTGCCACTAGTATTATGCGGGGGGAAGGCGCCAAGAACTATGGCTACACCTTC; CDR3aa: CATSIMRGEGAKNYGYTF
j_gene: TRBJ2-1; v_gene: TRBV6-5; abundance: once; d_gene: .; CDR3nt: TGTGCCAGCAGCCAATCGGCCTACAATGAGCAGTTCTTC; CDR3aa: CASSQSAYNEQFF
j_gene: TRBJ2-5; v_gene: TRBV18; abundance: .; d_gene: TRBD1; CDR3nt: TGTGCCAGCTGGGACAGGAACCAAGAGACCCAGTACTTC; CDR3aa: CASWDRNQETQYF
j_gene: TRBJ1-1; v_gene: TRBV19; abundance: .; d_gene: .; CDR3nt: TGTGCCAGTACTCCCTGGGGTGGACAGATGAACACTGAAGCTTTCTTT; CDR3aa: CASTPWGGQMNTEAFF
j_gene: TRBJ2-5; v_gene: TRBV29-1; abundance: .; d_gene: TRBD1; CDR3nt: TGCAGCGTAAAGGATACCGGGACAGGGGAAGAGACCCAGTACTTC; CDR3aa: CSVKDTGTGEETQYF
j_gene: TRBJ2-3; v_gene: TRBV20-1; abundance: .; d_gene: .; CDR3nt: TGCAGTGCCGAACGGGATACGCAGTATTTT; CDR3aa: CSAERDTQYF
j_gene: TRBJ1-1; v_gene: TRBV30; abundance: .; d_gene: .; CDR3nt: TGTGCCTGGAGTGATGAGGCAGTGGAAGCTTTCTTT; CDR3aa: CAWSDEAVEAFF
j_gene: TRBJ2-1; v_gene: TRBV11-3; abundance: .; d_gene: .; CDR3nt: TGTGCCAGCAGCGGCAGGGGCGCGGAGCAGTTCTTC; CDR3aa: CASSGRGAEQFF
j_gene: TRBJ2-7; v_gene: TRBV4-2; abundance: .; d_gene: TRBD1; CDR3nt: TGTGCCAGCAGCCAACCGACAGGGGAGGCCTACGAGCAGTACTTC; CDR3aa: CASSQPTGEAYEQYF
j_gene: TRBJ2-5; v_gene: TRBV30; abundance: .; d_gene: .; CDR3nt: TGTGCCTGGAGTGGTTACGAGTTGCGTGTGACCCAGTACTTC; CDR3aa: CAWSGYELRVTQYF
j_gene: TRBJ1-5; v_gene: TRBV28; abundance: .; d_gene: .; CDR3nt: TGTGCCAGCAGCCTGGGGGGGGCAAAGAGCAATCAGCCCCAGCATTTT; CDR3aa: CASSLGGAKSNQPQHF
j_gene: TRBJ1-1; v_gene: TRBV4-3; abundance: .; d_gene: .; CDR3nt: TGCGCCAGCAGCCAAGCAGGAGGGACCCGGAACACTGAAGCTTTCTTT; CDR3aa: CASSQAGGTRNTEAFF
j_gene: TRBJ2-6; v_gene: TRBV29-1; abundance: few; d_gene: .; CDR3nt: TGCAGTGCAACATTCCTCACTGGGGCCAACGTCCTGACTTTC; CDR3aa: CSATFLTGANVLTF
j_gene: TRBJ2-5; v_gene: TRBV29-1; abundance: .; d_gene: .; CDR3nt: TGCAGCGCTGACGGGGGAGTACAAGAGACCCAGTACTTC; CDR3aa: CSADGGVQETQYF
j_gene: TRBJ2-3; v_gene: TRBV11-3; abundance: .; d_gene: .; CDR3nt: TGTGCCAGCAGCTCCCGGACTGAGGCAGATACGCAGTATTTT; CDR3aa: CASSSRTEADTQYF
j_gene: TRBJ1-3; v_gene: TRBV18; abundance: .; d_gene: .; CDR3nt: TGTGCCAGCTCACCTAGAATTCACGAAGGAAACACCATATATTTT; CDR3aa: CASSPRIHEGNTIYF
j_gene: TRBJ2-2; v_gene: TRBV7-2; abundance: .; d_gene: TRBD1; CDR3nt: TGTGCCAGCAGCCCCCGACAGGGTAGAGGGGAGCTGTTTTTT; CDR3aa: CASSPRQGRGELFF
j_gene: TRBJ1-5; v_gene: TRBV5-5; abundance: .; d_gene: .; CDR3nt: TGTGCCAGCAGCTTGGAGGGGGAGCCCCAGCATTTT; CDR3aa: CASSLEGEPQHF
j_gene: TRBJ2-5; v_gene: TRBV7-2; abundance: few; d_gene: TRBD2; CDR3nt: TGTGCCAGCAGCTTAGGACTAGCGGGGCAAGAGACCCAGTACTTC; CDR3aa: CASSLGLAGQETQYF
j_gene: TRBJ1-1; v_gene: TRBV18; abundance: .; d_gene: .; CDR3nt: TGTGCCAGCTCACCGACGACTGTAACTGAAGCTTTCTTT; CDR3aa: CASSPTTVTEAFF
j_gene: TRBJ2-2; v_gene: TRBV19; abundance: .; d_gene: TRBD1; CDR3nt: TGTGCCAGTAGTACTATCAGGGGGCGCCCCGGGGAGCTGTTTTTT; CDR3aa: CASSTIRGRPGELFF
j_gene: TRBJ1-1; v_gene: TRBV5-4; abundance: .; d_gene: .; CDR3nt: TGTGCCAGCAGCTTAGACAGTGAAGCTTTCTTT; CDR3aa: CASSLDSEAFF
j_gene: TRBJ2-7; v_gene: TRBV10-1; abundance: .; d_gene: .; CDR3nt: TGCGCCAGCAGTGAGACCTCCGGGACACGGCCCTACGAGCAGTACTTC; CDR3aa: CASSETSGTRPYEQYF
j_gene: TRBJ1-4; v_gene: TRBV30; abundance: few; d_gene: .; CDR3nt: TGTGCCTGGAGTTGGAACCAGGGAAATGAAAAACTGTTTTTT; CDR3aa: CAWSWNQGNEKLFF
j_gene: TRBJ1-4; v_gene: TRBV5-8; abundance: .; d_gene: TRBD1; CDR3nt: TGTGCCAGCAGCCTCGGACAGGGTGGGATTAATGAAAAACTGTTTTTT; CDR3aa: CASSLGQGGINEKLFF
j_gene: TRBJ2-7; v_gene: TRBV7-9; abundance: .; d_gene: TRBD2; CDR3nt: TGTGCCAGCAGCTCACGGACTAGCGGGAAGGACGAGCAGTACTTC; CDR3aa: CASSSRTSGKDEQYF
j_gene: TRBJ2-3; v_gene: TRBV12-5; abundance: .; d_gene: .; CDR3nt: TGTGCTAGTGGTTTGGGACTGAGCACAGATACGCAGTATTTT; CDR3aa: CASGLGLSTDTQYF
j_gene: TRBJ2-7; v_gene: TRBV6-1; abundance: .; d_gene: .; CDR3nt: TGTGCCAGCAGTGAAGTCAGCTCCTACGAGCAGTACTTC; CDR3aa: CASSEVSSYEQYF
j_gene: TRBJ1-1; v_gene: TRBV7-8; abundance: .; d_gene: TRBD1; CDR3nt: TGTGCCAGCAGCTTAGACAGGGGGGGCACTGAAGCTTTCTTT; CDR3aa: CASSLDRGGTEAFF
j_gene: TRBJ1-1; v_gene: TRBV7-3; abundance: few; d_gene: .; CDR3nt: TGTGCCAGCAGCTTTGCGGCGAGAACTGAAGCTTTCTTT; CDR3aa: CASSFAARTEAFF
j_gene: TRBJ1-3; v_gene: TRBV7-9; abundance: many; d_gene: .; CDR3nt: TGTGCCAGCAGCTTCGCCGGAGCAGCTGGAAACACCATATATTTT; CDR3aa: CASSFAGAAGNTIYF
j_gene: TRBJ2-7; v_gene: TRBV27; abundance: .; d_gene: .; CDR3nt: TGTGCCAGCAGTCCAGCTGACAGAAACTACGAGCAGTACTTC; CDR3aa: CASSPADRNYEQYF
j_gene: TRBJ2-5; v_gene: TRBV27; abundance: once; d_gene: .; CDR3nt: TGTGCCAGCAGTTTATCCTCGGGCAGTACAGGCGAGACCCAGTACTTC; CDR3aa: CASSLSSGSTGETQYF
j_gene: TRBJ2-7; v_gene: TRBV30; abundance: .; d_gene: .; CDR3nt: TGTGCCTGGAGTGTTGGAGGGACCGCCTACGAGCAGTACTTC; CDR3aa: CAWSVGGTAYEQYF
j_gene: TRBJ2-4; v_gene: TRBV10-3; abundance: .; d_gene: TRBD1; CDR3nt: TGTGCCATCAGAAAGGGACAGGAAAACATTCAGTACTTC; CDR3aa: CAIRKGQENIQYF
j_gene: TRBJ2-6; v_gene: TRBV4-3; abundance: .; d_gene: TRBD1; CDR3nt: TGCGCCAGCAGCCCCTCCCGACAGGGTCACAGCTCTGGGGCCAACGTCCTGACTTTC; CDR3aa: CASSPSRQGHSSGANVLTF
j_gene: TRBJ1-3; v_gene: TRBV25-1; abundance: .; d_gene: TRBD1; CDR3nt: TGTGCCAGCAGCGGACAGGGGGGAAACACCATATATTTT; CDR3aa: CASSGQGGNTIYF
j_gene: TRBJ1-2; v_gene: TRBV5-1; abundance: .; d_gene: TRBD1; CDR3nt: TGCGCCAGCAGGGGAACAGGGGGCGACTATGGCTACACCTTC; CDR3aa: CASRGTGGDYGYTF
j_gene: TRBJ1-1; v_gene: TRBV4-1; abundance: .; d_gene: .; CDR3nt: TGCGCCAGCAGCCCCCAGGGGACCATGAACACTGAAGCTTTCTTT; CDR3aa: CASSPQGTMNTEAFF
j_gene: TRBJ2-1; v_gene: TRBV5-1; abundance: once; d_gene: .; CDR3nt: TGCGCCAGCAGCTCGACCGAGGTCGTCTCCTACAATGAGCAGTTCTTC; CDR3aa: CASSSTEVVSYNEQFF
j_gene: TRBJ2-7; v_gene: TRBV7-9; abundance: .; d_gene: TRBD1; CDR3nt: TGTGCCAGCAGCTCAGGGGGTCCCTACGAGCAGTACTTC; CDR3aa: CASSSGGPYEQYF
j_gene: TRBJ2-1; v_gene: TRBV6-1; abundance: .; d_gene: TRBD1; CDR3nt: TGTGCCAGCAGTCCGGGACAGGCCTACAATGAGCAGTTCTTC; CDR3aa: CASSPGQAYNEQFF
j_gene: TRBJ1-1; v_gene: TRBV10-3; abundance: .; d_gene: TRBD1; CDR3nt: TGTGCCATCAGTGATGGACAGGCCGGGGACACTGAAGCTTTCTTT; CDR3aa: CAISDGQAGDTEAFF
j_gene: TRBJ1-1; v_gene: TRBV30; abundance: .; d_gene: .; CDR3nt: TGTGCCTGGAGTGTAACGGTGAACACTGAAGCTTTCTTT; CDR3aa: CAWSVTVNTEAFF
j_gene: TRBJ2-5; v_gene: TRBV6-1; abundance: few; d_gene: TRBD2; CDR3nt: TGTGCCAGCAGCCTTAGCGGGGCCCAAGAGACCCAGTACTTC; CDR3aa: CASSLSGAQETQYF
j_gene: TRBJ1-6; v_gene: TRBV6-5; abundance: .; d_gene: .; CDR3nt: TGTGCCACCCTCGGAGGGTACCGTTCACCCCTCCACTTT; CDR3aa: CATLGGYRSPLHF
j_gene: TRBJ1-1; v_gene: TRBV7-9; abundance: .; d_gene: .; CDR3nt: TGTGCCAGCAGCACCCGACGGAGAATGAACACTGAAGCTTTCTTT; CDR3aa: CASSTRRRMNTEAFF
j_gene: TRBJ1-5; v_gene: TRBV28; abundance: once; d_gene: .; CDR3nt: TGTGCCAGCAGTGTCAGGGGATATAGCAATCAGCCCCAGCATTTT; CDR3aa: CASSVRGYSNQPQHF
j_gene: TRBJ2-1; v_gene: TRBV5-1; abundance: .; d_gene: TRBD2; CDR3nt: TGCGCCAGCAGCTCCGGGACTAGCGGTGACAATGAGCAGTTCTTC; CDR3aa: CASSSGTSGDNEQFF
j_gene: TRBJ2-5; v_gene: TRBV10-1; abundance: .; d_gene: TRBD1; CDR3nt: TGCGCCAGCAGTGGGGGACAGGGAGAGACCCAGTACTTC; CDR3aa: CASSGGQGETQYF
j_gene: TRBJ1-5; v_gene: TRBV5-6; abundance: .; d_gene: .; CDR3nt: TGTGCCAGCAGCTTGGTCGATCAGCCCCAGCATTTT; CDR3aa: CASSLVDQPQHF
j_gene: TRBJ1-1; v_gene: TRBV16; abundance: once; d_gene: .; CDR3nt: TGTGCCAGCAGCCATTCTCCGGACAGACCTAACACTGAAGCTTTCTTT; CDR3aa: CASSHSPDRPNTEAFF
j_gene: TRBJ1-6; v_gene: TRBV4-3; abundance: few; d_gene: TRBD1; CDR3nt: TGCGCCAGCAGCCAGACAGGGTTTTATAATTCACCCCTCCACTTT; CDR3aa: CASSQTGFYNSPLHF